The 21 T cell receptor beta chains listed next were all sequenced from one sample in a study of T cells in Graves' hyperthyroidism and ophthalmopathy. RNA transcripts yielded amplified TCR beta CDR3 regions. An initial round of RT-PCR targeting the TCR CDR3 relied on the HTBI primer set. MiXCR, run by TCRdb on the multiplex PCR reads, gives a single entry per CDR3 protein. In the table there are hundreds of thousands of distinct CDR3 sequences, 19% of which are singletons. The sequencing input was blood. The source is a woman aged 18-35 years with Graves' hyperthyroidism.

CDR3 sequence: CASSPLGEHNEQFF. The CDR3 nucleotides are TGTGCCAGTAGTCCGTTAGGGGAGCACAATGAGCAGTTCTTC. The V gene is TRBV19, the J gene TRBJ2-1; perhaps D is TRBD1 or TRBD2 (5 bases each). Germline-derived CDR1 and CDR2 are LNHDA and SQIVND (reference sequence). This CDR3 contains 14 residues. Trimming removed 5 bases at V and 5 bases at J, with 13 bases between.

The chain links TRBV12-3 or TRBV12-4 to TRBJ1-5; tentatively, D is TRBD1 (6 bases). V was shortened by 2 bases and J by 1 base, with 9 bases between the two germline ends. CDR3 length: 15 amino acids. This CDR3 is CASSLYDRSNQPQHF. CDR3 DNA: TGTGCCAGCAGTTTATACGACAGGAGCAATCAGCCCCAGCATTTT.

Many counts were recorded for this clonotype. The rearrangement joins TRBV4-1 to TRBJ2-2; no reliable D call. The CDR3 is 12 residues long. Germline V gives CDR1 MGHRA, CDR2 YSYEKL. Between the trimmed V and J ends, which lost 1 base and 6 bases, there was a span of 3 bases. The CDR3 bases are TGCGCCAGCAGCCAAGTTTCCGGGGAGCTGTTTTTT. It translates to CASSQVSGELFF.

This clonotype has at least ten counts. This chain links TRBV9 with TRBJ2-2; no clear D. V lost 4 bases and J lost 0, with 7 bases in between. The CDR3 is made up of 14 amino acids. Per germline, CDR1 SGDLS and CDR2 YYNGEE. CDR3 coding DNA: TGTGCCAGCAGCCCCACGCCGAACACCGGGGAGCTGTTTTTT. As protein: CASSPTPNTGELFF.

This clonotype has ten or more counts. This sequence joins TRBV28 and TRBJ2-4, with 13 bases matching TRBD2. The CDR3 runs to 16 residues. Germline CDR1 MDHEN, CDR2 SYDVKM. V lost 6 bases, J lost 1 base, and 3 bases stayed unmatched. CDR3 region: CASRSTSGGAKNIQYF. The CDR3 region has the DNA TGTGCCAGCAGGTCGACTAGCGGGGGGGCCAAAAACATTCAGTACTTC.

The CDR3 DNA is TGTGCCAGCAGGGATCTAGCGGAAGAGACCCAGTACTTC. This encodes CASRDLAEETQYF. The V and J genes are TRBV25-1 and TRBJ2-5; 7 bases map to TRBD2. Germline V lookup: CDR1 MGHDK, CDR2 SYGVNS. V was clipped by 6 bases and J by 3 bases; unmatched bases: 4. This CDR3 spans 13 amino acids.

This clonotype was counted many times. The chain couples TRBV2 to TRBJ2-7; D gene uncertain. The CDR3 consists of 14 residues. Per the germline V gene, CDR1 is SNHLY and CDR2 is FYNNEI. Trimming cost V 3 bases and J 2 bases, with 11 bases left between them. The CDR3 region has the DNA TGTGCCAGCAGTGACTTGGGGATCGCCTACGAGCAGTACTTC. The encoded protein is CASSDLGIAYEQYF.

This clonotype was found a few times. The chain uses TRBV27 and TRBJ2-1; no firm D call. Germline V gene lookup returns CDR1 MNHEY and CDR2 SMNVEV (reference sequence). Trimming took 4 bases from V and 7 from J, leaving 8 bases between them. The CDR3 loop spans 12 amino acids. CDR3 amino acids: CASSSGWNEQFF. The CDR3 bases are TGTGCCAGCAGTTCCGGGTGGAATGAGCAGTTCTTC.

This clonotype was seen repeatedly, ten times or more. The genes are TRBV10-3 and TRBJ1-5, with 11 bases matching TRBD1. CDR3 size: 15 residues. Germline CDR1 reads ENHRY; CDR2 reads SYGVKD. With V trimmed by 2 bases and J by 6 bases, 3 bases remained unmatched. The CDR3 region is CAISERTGGPQPQHF. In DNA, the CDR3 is TGTGCCATCAGTGAGAGGACAGGGGGCCCTCAGCCCCAGCATTTT.

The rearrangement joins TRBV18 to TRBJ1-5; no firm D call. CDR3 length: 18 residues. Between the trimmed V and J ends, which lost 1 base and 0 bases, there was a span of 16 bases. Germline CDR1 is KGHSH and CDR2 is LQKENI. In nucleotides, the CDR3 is TGTGCCAGCTCACCACGCGGGTCTTTGGGTTATAGCAATCAGCCCCAGCATTTT. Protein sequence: CASSPRGSLGYSNQPQHF.

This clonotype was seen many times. Here the CDR3 DNA reads TGTGCCAGCAGCTTAGAGTCGGCTGGGGAAGGCTACACCTTC. Translating gives CASSLESAGEGYTF. V usage is TRBV11-1 and J usage is TRBJ1-2; D call uncertain. The V gene lost 1 base and the J gene lost 8 bases, with 14 bases spanning the gap. Germline CDR1 and CDR2: SGHAT and FQDESV (reference sequence). This CDR3 contains 14 residues.

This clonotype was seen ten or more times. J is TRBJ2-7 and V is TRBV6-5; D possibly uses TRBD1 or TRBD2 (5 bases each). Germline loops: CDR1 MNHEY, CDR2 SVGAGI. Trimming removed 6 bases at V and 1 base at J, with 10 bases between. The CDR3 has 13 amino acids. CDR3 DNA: TGTGCCAGCAGCGCCGGGGCGTCCTACGAGCAGTACTTC. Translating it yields CASSAGASYEQYF.

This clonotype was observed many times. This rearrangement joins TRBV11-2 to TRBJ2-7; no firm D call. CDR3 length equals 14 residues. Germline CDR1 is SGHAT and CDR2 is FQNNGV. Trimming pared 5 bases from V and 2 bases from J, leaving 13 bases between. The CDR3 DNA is TGTGCCAGCAGCCCCCTTAAATGGACCTACGAGCAGTACTTC. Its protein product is CASSPLKWTYEQYF.

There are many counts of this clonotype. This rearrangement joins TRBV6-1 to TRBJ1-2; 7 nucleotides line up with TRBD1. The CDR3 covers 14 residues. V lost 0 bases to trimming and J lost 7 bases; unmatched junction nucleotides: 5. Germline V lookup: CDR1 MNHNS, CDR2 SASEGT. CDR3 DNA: TGTGCCAGCAGTGAAGCGAGGGGGCGGGGTGGCTACACCTTC. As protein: CASSEARGRGGYTF.

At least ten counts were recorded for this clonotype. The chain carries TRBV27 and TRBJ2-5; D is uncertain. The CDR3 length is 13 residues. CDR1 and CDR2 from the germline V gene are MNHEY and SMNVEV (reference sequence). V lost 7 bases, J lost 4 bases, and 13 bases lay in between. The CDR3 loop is CASKRTTSETQYF. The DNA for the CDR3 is TGTGCCAGCAAAAGGACCACATCAGAGACCCAGTACTTC.

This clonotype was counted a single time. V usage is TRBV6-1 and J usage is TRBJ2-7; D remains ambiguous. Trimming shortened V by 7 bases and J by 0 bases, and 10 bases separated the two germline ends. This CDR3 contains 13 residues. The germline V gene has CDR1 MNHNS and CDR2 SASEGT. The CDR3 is CASTHPSSYEQYF. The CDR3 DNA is TGTGCCAGCACTCACCCTAGCTCCTACGAGCAGTACTTC.

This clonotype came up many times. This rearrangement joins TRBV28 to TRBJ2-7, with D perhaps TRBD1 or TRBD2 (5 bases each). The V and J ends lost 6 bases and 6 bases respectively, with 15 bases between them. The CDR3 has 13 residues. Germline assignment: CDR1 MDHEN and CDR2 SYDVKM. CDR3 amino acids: CASRGTALGEQYF. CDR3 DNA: TGTGCCAGCAGGGGGACGGCCTTAGGCGAGCAGTACTTC.

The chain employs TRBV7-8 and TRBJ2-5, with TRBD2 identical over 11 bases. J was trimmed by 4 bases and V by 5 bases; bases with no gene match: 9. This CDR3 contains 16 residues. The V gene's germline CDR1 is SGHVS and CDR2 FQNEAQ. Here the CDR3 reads CASSHYSGGARETQYF. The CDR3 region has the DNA TGTGCCAGCAGCCATTATAGCGGGGGGGCGCGAGAGACCCAGTACTTC.

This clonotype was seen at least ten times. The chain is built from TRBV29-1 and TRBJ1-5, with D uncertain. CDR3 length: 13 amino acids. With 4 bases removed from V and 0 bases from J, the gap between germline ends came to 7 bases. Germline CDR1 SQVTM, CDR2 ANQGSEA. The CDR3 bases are TGCAGCGTTGCTACAGATAGCAATCAGCCCCAGCATTTT. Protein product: CSVATDSNQPQHF. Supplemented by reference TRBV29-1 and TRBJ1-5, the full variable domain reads SAVISQKPSRDICQRGTSLTIQCQVDSQVTMMFWYRQQPGQSLTLIATANQGSEATYESGFVIDKFPISRPNLTFSTLTVSNMSPEDSSIYLCSVATDSNQPQHFGDGTRLSIL.

As DNA, the CDR3 is TGTGCCTGGAGTTCGCGGGGGCTCGAGCAGTACTTC. Protein: CAWSSRGLEQYF. This rearrangement joins TRBV30 to TRBJ2-7; tentative D call: TRBD2 (7 bases). Trimming cost V 2 bases and J 6 bases, with 11 bases left between them. This CDR3 is 12 amino acids long. Germline CDR1 and CDR2: GTSNPN and SVGIG (reference sequence). Looking up the rest from reference TRBV30 and TRBJ2-7 gives the full variable domain: SQTIHQWPATLVQPVGSPLSLECTVEGTSNPNLYWYRQAAGRGLQLLFYSVGIGQISSEVPQNLSASRPQDRQFILSSKKLLLSDSGFYLCAWSSRGLEQYFGPGTRLTVT.

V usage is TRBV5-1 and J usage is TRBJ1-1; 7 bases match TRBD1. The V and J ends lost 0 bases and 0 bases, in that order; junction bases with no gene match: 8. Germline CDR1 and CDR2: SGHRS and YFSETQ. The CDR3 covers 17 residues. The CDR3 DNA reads TGCGCCAGCAGCTTGGGGGTCCCGGGACAGTTGAACACTGAAGCTTTCTTT. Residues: CASSLGVPGQLNTEAFF.